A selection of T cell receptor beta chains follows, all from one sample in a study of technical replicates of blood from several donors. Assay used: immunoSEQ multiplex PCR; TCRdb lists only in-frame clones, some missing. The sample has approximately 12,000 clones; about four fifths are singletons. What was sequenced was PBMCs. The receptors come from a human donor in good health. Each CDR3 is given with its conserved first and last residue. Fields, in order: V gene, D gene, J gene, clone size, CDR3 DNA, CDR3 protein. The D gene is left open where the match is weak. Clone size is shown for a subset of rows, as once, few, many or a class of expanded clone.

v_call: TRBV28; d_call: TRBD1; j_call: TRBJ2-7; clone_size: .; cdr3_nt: TGTGCCACGGTAATAGGACAGGGGAGACCCTACGAGCAGTACTTC; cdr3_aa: CATVIGQGRPYEQYF
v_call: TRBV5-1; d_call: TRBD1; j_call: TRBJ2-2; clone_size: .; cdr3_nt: TGCGCCAGCAGCTTAGGCAGGGGGCCTAACACCGGGGAGCTGTTTTTT; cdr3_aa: CASSLGRGPNTGELFF
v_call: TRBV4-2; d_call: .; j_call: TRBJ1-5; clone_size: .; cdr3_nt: TGTGCCAGCAGCCAAGATGAGGGAATGGGTCAGCCCCAGCATTTT; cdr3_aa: CASSQDEGMGQPQHF
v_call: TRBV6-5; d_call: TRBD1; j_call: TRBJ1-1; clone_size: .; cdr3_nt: TGTGCCAGCACCACGGGACAGGTTAACACTGAAGCTTTCTTT; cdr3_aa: CASTTGQVNTEAFF
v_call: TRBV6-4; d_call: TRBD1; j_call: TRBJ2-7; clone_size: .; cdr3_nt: TGTGCCAGCAGTCGACAGGGATCGGGCTACGAGCAGTACTTC; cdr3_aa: CASSRQGSGYEQYF
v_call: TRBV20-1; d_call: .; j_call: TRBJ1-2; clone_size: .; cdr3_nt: TGCAGTGCTGAGACAGACTATGGCTACACCTTC; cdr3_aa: CSAETDYGYTF
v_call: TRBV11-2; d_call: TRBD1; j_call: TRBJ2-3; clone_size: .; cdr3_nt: TGTGCCAGCAGCAGAGGGACAGGAGGAAACACAGATACGCAGTATTTT; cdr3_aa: CASSRGTGGNTDTQYF
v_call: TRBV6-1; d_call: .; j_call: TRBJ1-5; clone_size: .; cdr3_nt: TGTGCCAGCAGTGAGGGGCAGGGAAGCAATCAGCCCCAGCATTTT; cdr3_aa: CASSEGQGSNQPQHF
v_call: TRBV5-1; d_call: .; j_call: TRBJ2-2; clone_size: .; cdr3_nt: TGCGCCAGTCTGGGGCTGGACACCGGGGAGCTGTTTTTT; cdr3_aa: CASLGLDTGELFF
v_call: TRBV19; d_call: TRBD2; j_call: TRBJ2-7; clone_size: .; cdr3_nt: TGTGCCAGTAGTATAGATCTTTCTAGCGGAACCTCCGGGGAGCAGTACTTC; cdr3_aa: CASSIDLSSGTSGEQYF
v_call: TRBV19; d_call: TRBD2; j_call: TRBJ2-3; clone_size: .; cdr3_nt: TGTGCCAGTAGTCTTGGACTAGCGGCGGATACGCAGTATTTT; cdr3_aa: CASSLGLAADTQYF
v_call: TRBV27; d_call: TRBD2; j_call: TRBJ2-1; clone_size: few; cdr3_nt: TGTGCCAGCAGTTTAGGGTCTAGCGGGAGGTCTGAGCAGTTCTTC; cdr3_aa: CASSLGSSGRSEQFF
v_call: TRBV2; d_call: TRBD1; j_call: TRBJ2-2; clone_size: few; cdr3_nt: TGTGCCAGCAAAGCAGGGGGCAACACCGGGGAGCTGTTTTTT; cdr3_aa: CASKAGGNTGELFF
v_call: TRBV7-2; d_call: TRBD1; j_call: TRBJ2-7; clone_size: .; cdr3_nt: TGTGCCAGCAGCTTGGGACAGACCTCCTACGAGCAGTACTTC; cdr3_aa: CASSLGQTSYEQYF
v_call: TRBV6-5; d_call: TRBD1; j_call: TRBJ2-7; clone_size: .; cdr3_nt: TGTGCCAGCAGTTACACGGGACAGATCTACGAGCAGTACTTC; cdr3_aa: CASSYTGQIYEQYF
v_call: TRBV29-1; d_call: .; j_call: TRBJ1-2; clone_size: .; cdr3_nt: TGCAGCGGTGAACAGGGATTTCGCGGTGGCTACACCTTC; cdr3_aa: CSGEQGFRGGYTF
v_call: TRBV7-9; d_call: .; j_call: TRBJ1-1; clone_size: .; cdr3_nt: TGTGCCAGCAGCTTAGGTTCGGGGATCGCTGAAGCTTTCTTT; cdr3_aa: CASSLGSGIAEAFF
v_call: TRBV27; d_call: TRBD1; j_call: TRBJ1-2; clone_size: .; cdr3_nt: TGTGCCAGCAGGATAATAACCGGGACAGACGATGGCTACACCTTC; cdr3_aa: CASRIITGTDDGYTF
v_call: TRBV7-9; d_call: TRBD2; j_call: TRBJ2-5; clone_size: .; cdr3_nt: TGTGCCAGCAGCTTAACGACTAGCGGGATTGGGACCCAGTACTTC; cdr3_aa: CASSLTTSGIGTQYF
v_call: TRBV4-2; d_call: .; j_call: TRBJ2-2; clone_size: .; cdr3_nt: TGTGCCAGCAGCCAAGGTCAGGGCGCGAACACCGGGGAGCTGTTTTTT; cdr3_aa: CASSQGQGANTGELFF
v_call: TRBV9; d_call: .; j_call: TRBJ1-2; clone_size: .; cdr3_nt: TGTGCCAGCAGCGTAGGTGGTGGAGGACAGACATATGGCTACACCTTC; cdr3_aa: CASSVGGGGQTYGYTF
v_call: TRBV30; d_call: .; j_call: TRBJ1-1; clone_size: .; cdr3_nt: TGTGCCTGGAGTGTAGACAGTGGAATGAACACTGAAGCTTTCTTT; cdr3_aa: CAWSVDSGMNTEAFF
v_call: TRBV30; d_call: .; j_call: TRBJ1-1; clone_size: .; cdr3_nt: TGTGCCTCGGAAGGAGAGAACACTGAAGCTTTCTTT; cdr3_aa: CASEGENTEAFF
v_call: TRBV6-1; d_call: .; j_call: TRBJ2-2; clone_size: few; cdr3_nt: TGTGCCAGCAGTGAAGCGCCGGAGACCGGGGAGCTGTTTTTT; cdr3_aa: CASSEAPETGELFF
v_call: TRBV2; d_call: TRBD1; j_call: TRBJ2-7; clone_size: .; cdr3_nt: TGTGCCAGCAAAGGACAGGAAGACTCCGAGCAGTACTTC; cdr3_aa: CASKGQEDSEQYF
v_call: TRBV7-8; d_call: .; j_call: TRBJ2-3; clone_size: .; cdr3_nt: TGTGCCAGCAGATCCGGGCTCAGTGAGGGAACGCAGTATTTT; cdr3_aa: CASRSGLSEGTQYF
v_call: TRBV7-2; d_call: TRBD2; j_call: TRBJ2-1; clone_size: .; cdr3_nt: TGTGCCAGCAGCTTTTGGGGAGGGCCGGAGGATGAGCAGTTCTTC; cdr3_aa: CASSFWGGPEDEQFF
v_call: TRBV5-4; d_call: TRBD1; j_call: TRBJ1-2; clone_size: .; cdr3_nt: TGTGCCAGCAGCGAAATACGGGACAGGGCTAAGTATGGCTACACCTTC; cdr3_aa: CASSEIRDRAKYGYTF
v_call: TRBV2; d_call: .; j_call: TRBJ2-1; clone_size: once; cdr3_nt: TGTGCCTATCGCAGAAAAGCGTACAATGAGCAGTTCTTC; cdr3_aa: CAYRRKAYNEQFF
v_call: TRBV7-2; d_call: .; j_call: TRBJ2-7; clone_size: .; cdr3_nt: TGTGCCAGCAGCTTCTCCTCCTACGAGCAGTACTTC; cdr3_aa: CASSFSSYEQYF
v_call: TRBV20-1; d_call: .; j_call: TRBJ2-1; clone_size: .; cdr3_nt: TGCAGTGCTAGGACAAGCAATGAGCAGTTCTTC; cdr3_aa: CSARTSNEQFF
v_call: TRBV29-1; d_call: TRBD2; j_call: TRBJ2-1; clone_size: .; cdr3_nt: TGCAGCGTACCCGCCGGGACAGCCGGGACTAGCGGGATGGCTGAGCAGTTCTTC; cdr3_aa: CSVPAGTAGTSGMAEQFF
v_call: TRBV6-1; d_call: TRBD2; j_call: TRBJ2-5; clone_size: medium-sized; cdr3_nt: TGTGCCAGCAGTGAACTAGCGGGAGGGCCAGAGACCCAGTACTTC; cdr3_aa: CASSELAGGPETQYF
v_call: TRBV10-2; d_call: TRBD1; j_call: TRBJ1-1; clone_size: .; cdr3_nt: TGCGCCAGCAGGGACAGGGGACGTTCGAACACTGAAGCTTTCTTT; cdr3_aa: CASRDRGRSNTEAFF
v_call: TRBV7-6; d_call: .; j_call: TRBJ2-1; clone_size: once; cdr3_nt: TGTGCCAGCAGCTTAGGGTCGATACAGGGATACAATGAGCAGTTCTTC; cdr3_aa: CASSLGSIQGYNEQFF
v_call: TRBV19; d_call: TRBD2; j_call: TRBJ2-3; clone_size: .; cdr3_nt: TGTGCCAGTAGTAAAGCGACTAGCGGGGTAGGAGATACGCAGTATTTT; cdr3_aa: CASSKATSGVGDTQYF
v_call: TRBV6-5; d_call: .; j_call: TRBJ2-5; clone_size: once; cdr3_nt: TGTGCCAGCAGTTACGCGGCCCAGGGCCTGGGGGAGACCCAGTACTTC; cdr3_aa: CASSYAAQGLGETQYF
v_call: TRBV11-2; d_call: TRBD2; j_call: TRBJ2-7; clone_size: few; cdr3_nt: TGTGCCAGCACCTTAGGGACTAGCGGCCTCAACGAGCAGTACTTC; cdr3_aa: CASTLGTSGLNEQYF
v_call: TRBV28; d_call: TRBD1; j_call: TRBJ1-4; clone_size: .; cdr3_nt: TGTGCCAGCTTACAGGGGGGTACGGCAACTAATGAAAAACTGTTTTTT; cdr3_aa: CASLQGGTATNEKLFF
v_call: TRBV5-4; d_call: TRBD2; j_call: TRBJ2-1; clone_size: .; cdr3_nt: TGTGCCACAACCGGCGGGCCTAGCGGGAGTGATGAGCAGTTCTTC; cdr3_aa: CATTGGPSGSDEQFF
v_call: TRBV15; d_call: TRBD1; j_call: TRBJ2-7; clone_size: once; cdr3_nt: TGTGCCTCCGGGACAGAAGTGAACTACGAGCAGTACTTC; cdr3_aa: CASGTEVNYEQYF
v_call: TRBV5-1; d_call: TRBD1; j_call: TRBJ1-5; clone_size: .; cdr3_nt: TGCGCCAGCAGCTCCGGGGTTGGAGGGGGCGGTCAGCCCCAGCATTTT; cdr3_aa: CASSSGVGGGGQPQHF
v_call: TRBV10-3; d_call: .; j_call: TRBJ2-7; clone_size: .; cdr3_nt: TGTGCCATCAGTGGAGGGGGAAGCGAGCAGTACTTC; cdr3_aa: CAISGGGSEQYF
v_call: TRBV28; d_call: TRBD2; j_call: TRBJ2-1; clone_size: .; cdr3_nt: TGTGCCAGCAGTGCAATGACTAGCGCTAGCTACAATGAGCAGTTCTTC; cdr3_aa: CASSAMTSASYNEQFF